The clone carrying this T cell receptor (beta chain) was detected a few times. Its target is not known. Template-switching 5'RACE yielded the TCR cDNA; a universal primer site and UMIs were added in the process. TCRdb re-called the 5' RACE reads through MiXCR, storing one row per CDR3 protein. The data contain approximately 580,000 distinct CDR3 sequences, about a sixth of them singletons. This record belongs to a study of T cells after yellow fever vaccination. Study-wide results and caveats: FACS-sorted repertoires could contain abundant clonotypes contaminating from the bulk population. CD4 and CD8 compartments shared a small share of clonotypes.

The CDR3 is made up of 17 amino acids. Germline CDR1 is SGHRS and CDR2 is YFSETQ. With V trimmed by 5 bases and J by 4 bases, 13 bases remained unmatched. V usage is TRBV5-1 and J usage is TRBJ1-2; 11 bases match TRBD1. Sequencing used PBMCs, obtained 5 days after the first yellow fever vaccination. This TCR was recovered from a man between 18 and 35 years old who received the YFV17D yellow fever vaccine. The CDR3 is CASSSDRGHTTLYGYTF. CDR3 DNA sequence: TGCGCCAGCAGTTCGGACAGGGGGCATACTACTCTCTATGGCTACACCTTC.